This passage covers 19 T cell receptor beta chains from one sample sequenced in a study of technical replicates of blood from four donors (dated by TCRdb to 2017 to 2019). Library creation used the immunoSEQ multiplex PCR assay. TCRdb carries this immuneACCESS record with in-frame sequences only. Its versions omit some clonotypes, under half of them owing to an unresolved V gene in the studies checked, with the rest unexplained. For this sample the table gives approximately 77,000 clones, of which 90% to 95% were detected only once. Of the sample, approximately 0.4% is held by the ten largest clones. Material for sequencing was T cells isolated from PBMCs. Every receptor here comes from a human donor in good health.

The CDR3 loop is CASKAGGSYNEQFF. The CDR3 bases are TGTGCCAGTAAGGCGGGAGGCTCCTACAATGAGCAGTTCTTC. The chain is built from TRBV19 and TRBJ2-1; TRBD2 aligns across 8 bases. The germline CDR1 and CDR2 sequences are LNHDA and SQIVND (reference sequence). The V segment lost 7 bases and the J segment 0 bases; nucleotides outside the gene matches: 2. This CDR3 spans 14 amino acids.

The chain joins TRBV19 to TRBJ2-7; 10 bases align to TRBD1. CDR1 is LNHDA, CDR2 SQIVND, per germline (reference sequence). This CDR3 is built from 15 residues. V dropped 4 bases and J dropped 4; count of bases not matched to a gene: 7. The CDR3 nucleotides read TGTGCCAGTAGTAGATCTGGACAGGGGGAATACGAGCAGTACTTC. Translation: CASSRSGQGEYEQYF. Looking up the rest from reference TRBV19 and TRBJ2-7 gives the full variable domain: DGGITQSPKYLFRKEGQNVTLSCEQNLNHDAMYWYRQDPGQGLRLIYYSQIVNDFQKGDIAEGYSVSREKKESFPLTVTSAQKNPTAFYLCASSRSGQGEYEQYFGPGTRLTVT.

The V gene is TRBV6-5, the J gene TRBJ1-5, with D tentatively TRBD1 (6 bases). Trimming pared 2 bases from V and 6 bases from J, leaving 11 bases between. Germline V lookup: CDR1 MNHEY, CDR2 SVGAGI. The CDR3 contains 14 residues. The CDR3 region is CASSYKGVAQPQHF. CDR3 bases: TGTGCCAGCAGTTACAAGGGGGTTGCTCAGCCCCAGCATTTT.

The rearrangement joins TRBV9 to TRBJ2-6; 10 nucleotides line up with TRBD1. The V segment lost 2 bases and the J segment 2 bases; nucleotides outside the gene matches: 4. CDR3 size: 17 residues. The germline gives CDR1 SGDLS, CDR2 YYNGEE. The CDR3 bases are TGTGCCAGCAGCGTGACCGGGACAGGGGCTGGGGCCAACGTCCTGACTTTC. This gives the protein CASSVTGTGAGANVLTF. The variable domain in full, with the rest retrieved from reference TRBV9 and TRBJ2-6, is DSGVTQTPKHLITATGQRVTLRCSPRSGDLSVYWYQQSLDQGLQFLIQYYNGEERAKGNILERFSAQQFPDLHSELNLSSLELGDSALYFCASSVTGTGAGANVLTFGAGSRLTVL.

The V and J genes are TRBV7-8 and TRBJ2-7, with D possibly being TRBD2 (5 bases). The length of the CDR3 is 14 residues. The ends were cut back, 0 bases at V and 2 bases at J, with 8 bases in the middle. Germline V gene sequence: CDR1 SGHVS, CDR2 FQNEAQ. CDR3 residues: CASSLAGETYEQYF. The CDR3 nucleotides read TGTGCCAGCAGCTTAGCTGGGGAGACCTACGAGCAGTACTTC. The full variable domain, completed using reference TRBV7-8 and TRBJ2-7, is GAGVSQSPRYKVAKRGQDVALRCDPISGHVSLFWYQQALGQGPEFLTYFQNEAQLDKSGLPSDRFFAERPEGSVSTLKIQRTQQEDSAVYLCASSLAGETYEQYFGPGTRLTVT.

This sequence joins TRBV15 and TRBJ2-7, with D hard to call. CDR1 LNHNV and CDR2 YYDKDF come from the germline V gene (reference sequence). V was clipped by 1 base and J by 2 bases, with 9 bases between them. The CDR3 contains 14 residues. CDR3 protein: CATSRVDLPYEQYF. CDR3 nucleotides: TGTGCCACCAGCAGAGTTGACTTACCCTACGAGCAGTACTTC.

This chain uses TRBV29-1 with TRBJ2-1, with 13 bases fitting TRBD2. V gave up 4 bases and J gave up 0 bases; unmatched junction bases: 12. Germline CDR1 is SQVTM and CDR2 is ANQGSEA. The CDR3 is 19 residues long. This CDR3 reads CSVAWGLAGRPSSYNEQFF. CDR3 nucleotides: TGCAGCGTTGCCTGGGGACTAGCGGGAAGACCATCCTCCTACAATGAGCAGTTCTTC.

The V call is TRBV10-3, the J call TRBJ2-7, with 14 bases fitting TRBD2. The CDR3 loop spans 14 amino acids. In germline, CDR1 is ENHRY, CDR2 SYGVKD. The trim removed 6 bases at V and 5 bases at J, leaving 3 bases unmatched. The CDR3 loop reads CAIRRGLAGDEQYF. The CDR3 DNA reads TGTGCCATCAGGAGGGGACTAGCGGGAGACGAGCAGTACTTC.

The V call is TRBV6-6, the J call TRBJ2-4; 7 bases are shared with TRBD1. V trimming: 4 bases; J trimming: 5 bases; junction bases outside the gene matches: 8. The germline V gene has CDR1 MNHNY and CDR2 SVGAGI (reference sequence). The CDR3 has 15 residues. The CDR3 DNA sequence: TGTGCCAGCAGTTTCCCACAGGGGACCCAAAACATTCAGTACTTC. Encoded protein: CASSFPQGTQNIQYF.

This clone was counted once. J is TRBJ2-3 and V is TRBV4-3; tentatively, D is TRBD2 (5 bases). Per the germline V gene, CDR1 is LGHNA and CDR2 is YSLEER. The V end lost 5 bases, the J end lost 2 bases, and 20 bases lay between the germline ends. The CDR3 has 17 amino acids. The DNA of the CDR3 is TGCGCCAGCAGCGCTCCCCCTCATAGCGCCTACACAGATACGCAGTATTTT. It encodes CASSAPPHSAYTDTQYF.

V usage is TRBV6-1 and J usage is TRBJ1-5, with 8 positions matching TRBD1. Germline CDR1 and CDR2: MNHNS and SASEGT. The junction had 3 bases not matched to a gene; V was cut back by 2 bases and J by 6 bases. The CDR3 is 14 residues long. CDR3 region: CASSEQGARQPQHF. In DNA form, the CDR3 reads TGTGCCAGCAGTGAACAGGGGGCCCGTCAGCCCCAGCATTTT.

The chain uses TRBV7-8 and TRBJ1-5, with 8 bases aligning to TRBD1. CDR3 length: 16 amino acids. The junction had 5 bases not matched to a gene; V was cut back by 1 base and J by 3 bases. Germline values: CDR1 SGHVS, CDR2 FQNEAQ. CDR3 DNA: TGTGCCAGCAGCTTAGAAGGGACAGGACCCAATCAGCCCCAGCATTTT. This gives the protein CASSLEGTGPNQPQHF.

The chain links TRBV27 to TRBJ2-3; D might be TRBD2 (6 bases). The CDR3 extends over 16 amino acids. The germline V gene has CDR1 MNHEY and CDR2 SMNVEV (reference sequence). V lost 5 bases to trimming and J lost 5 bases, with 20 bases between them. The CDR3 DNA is TGTGCCAGCAGTATTCATAAGGACTATTTGGTAGATACGCAGTATTTT. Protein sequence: CASSIHKDYLVDTQYF.

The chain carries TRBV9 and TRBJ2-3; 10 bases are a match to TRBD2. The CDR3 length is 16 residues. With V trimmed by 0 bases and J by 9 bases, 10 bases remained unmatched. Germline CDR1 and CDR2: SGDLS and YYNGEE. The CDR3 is CASSVGHSLAGVTQYF. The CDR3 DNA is TGTGCCAGCAGCGTAGGCCATAGTCTAGCGGGAGTCACGCAGTATTTT.

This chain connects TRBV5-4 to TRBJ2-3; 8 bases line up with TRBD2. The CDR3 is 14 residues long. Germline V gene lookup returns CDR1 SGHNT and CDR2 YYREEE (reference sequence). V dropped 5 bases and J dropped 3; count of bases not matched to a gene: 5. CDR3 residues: CASSMSSGTDTQYF. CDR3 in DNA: TGTGCCAGCAGTATGTCTAGCGGGACAGATACGCAGTATTTT.

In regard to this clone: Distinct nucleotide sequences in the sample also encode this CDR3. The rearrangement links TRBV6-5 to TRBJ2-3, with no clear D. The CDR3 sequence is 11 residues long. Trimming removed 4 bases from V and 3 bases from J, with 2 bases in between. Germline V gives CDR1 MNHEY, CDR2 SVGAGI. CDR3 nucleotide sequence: TGTGCCAGCAGTTCTACAGATACGCAGTATTTT. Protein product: CASSSTDTQYF.

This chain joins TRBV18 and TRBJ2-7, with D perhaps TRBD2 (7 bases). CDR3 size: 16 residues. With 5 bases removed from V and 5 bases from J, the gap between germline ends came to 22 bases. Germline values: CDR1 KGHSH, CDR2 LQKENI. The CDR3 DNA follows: TGTGCCAGCTCATCCCAATTAGGGGGGGGTGATAACGAGCAGTACTTC. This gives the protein CASSSQLGGGDNEQYF.

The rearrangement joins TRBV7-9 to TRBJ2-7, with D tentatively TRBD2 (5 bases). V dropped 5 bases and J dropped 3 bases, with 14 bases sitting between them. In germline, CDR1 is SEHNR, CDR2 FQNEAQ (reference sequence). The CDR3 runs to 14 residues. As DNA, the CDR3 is TGTGCCAGCAGCCCCAAGGAGGATTTCTACGAGCAGTACTTC. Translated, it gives CASSPKEDFYEQYF.

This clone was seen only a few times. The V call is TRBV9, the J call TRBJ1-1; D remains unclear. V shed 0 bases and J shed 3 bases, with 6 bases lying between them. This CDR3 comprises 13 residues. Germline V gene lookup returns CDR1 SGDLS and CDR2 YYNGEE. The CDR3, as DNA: TGTGCCAGCAGCGTAGGAGATTACACTGAAGCTTTCTTT. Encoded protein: CASSVGDYTEAFF.